The next 3 T cell receptor beta chains were all read from a single sample in a study of shared clonotypes between healthy human individuals. Here immunoSEQ multiplex PCR was the method, and the copy in TCRdb shows in-frame clones only, minus some. The data hold approximately 2.5 million clones, with 93% observed a single time. Sequenced input: naive CD4+ T cells from PBMCs. Stated subset: CD45RA+ positively selected. The receptors derive from a man aged 18 to 30 in good health. Some clones in this sample may be carry-over from other donors' samples.

The chain carries TRBV21-1 and TRBJ1-1; the table calls TRBD1, which could not be checked here. TRBV21-1 is listed as a pseudogene. This CDR3 has 16 residues. CDR3 residues: CASSKKCTGATTEAFF. The CDR3 nucleotides are TGTGCCAGCAGCAAAAAGTGTACAGGGGCAACCACTGAAGCTTTCTTT.

V usage is TRBV10-3 and J usage is TRBJ1-1; TRBD1 matches 7 bases. The J segment lost 0 bases and the V segment lost 0 bases, leaving 13 bases of the junction unmatched. The CDR3 runs 19 residues. CDR1 and CDR2 (germline): ENHRY, SYGVKD. The chain's CDR3 is CAISESGLRAGGMNTEAFF. CDR3 DNA sequence: TGTGCCATCAGTGAGTCGGGGTTGAGGGCAGGGGGGATGAACACTGAAGCTTTCTTT.

The chain is built from TRBV5-6 and TRBJ1-2, with TRBD1 as a possible D gene (6 bases). V was trimmed by 4 bases and J by 8 bases, leaving 18 bases between them. The CDR3 covers 14 residues. Per the germline V gene, CDR1 is SGHDT and CDR2 is YYEEEE. Here the CDR3 DNA reads TGTGCCAGCAGCCGGGGGCAGGCCCCGCGGGGCTACACCTTC. Residues: CASSRGQAPRGYTF.